A selection of T cell receptor beta chains follows, all from one sample in a study of cytomegalovirus exposure and HLA in healthy donors. The assay was immunoSEQ multiplex PCR, and TCRdb's table has in-frame clones only and misses some. This table has approximately 56,000 clones, about 71% appearing once. Sequencing was done on a sample of PBMCs. The source of these receptors is a woman between 45 and 65 years old in good health and CMV-seropositive. The conserved cysteine and the conserved F or W are not part of the CDR3 here.

CDR3aa: ASSRAGTGYGYT
j_gene: TRBJ1-2
v_gene: TRBV18

CDR3aa: ASSPYSNTEAF
j_gene: TRBJ1-1
v_gene: TRBV14

CDR3aa: ASRHLLGHRNQPQH
j_gene: TRBJ1-5
v_gene: TRBV11-3

CDR3aa: ASRTQNSPAHEQY
j_gene: TRBJ2-7
v_gene: TRBV27

CDR3aa: ASSGRDYGYT
j_gene: TRBJ1-2
v_gene: TRBV7-9

CDR3aa: ASSQEGLAGGEQF
j_gene: TRBJ2-1
v_gene: TRBV4-2

CDR3aa: ASSVRTGGSYEQY
j_gene: TRBJ2-7
v_gene: TRBV7-2

CDR3aa: ASSQEGPGVQPQH
j_gene: TRBJ1-5
v_gene: TRBV5-5

CDR3aa: AISESQGLGSYGYT
j_gene: TRBJ1-2
v_gene: TRBV10-3

CDR3aa: ASSLALAGPTSTDTQY
j_gene: TRBJ2-3
v_gene: TRBV5-1

CDR3aa: ASSHQQGAPREQF
j_gene: TRBJ2-1
v_gene: TRBV4-3

CDR3aa: ASSRGVTQPQH
j_gene: TRBJ1-5
v_gene: TRBV7-2

CDR3aa: ASSQDGAGGPADTQY
j_gene: TRBJ2-3
v_gene: TRBV4-1

CDR3aa: ASSPLGQGSGYGYT
j_gene: TRBJ1-2
v_gene: TRBV18

CDR3aa: SVEGTGFSYEQY
j_gene: TRBJ2-7
v_gene: TRBV29-1

CDR3aa: ASSQDYAGATNEKLF
j_gene: TRBJ1-4
v_gene: TRBV4-2

CDR3aa: ASSNPAGPGYDTQY
j_gene: TRBJ2-3
v_gene: TRBV6-6

CDR3aa: ASSYSLDRAYEQY
j_gene: TRBJ2-7
v_gene: TRBV6-5

CDR3aa: ASSQEGSTYNEQF
j_gene: TRBJ2-1
v_gene: TRBV4-2

CDR3aa: ASGGDSRNQPQH
j_gene: TRBJ1-5
v_gene: TRBV7-2

CDR3aa: ASSLTGLGGNTIY
j_gene: TRBJ1-3
v_gene: TRBV27

CDR3aa: ASSLTDNQPQH
j_gene: TRBJ1-5
v_gene: TRBV7-2

CDR3aa: SVGDGTSGRRGNEQF
j_gene: TRBJ2-1
v_gene: TRBV29-1

CDR3aa: ASSLRDRGLSYEQY
j_gene: TRBJ2-7
v_gene: TRBV7-8

CDR3aa: ASSVEGSGALREQF
j_gene: TRBJ2-1
v_gene: TRBV9

CDR3aa: ASSSFSALGTPQF
j_gene: TRBJ2-1
v_gene: TRBV7-2

CDR3aa: ASRRQGMSPYEQY
j_gene: TRBJ2-7
v_gene: TRBV19

CDR3aa: ASSSGQGDEKLF
j_gene: TRBJ1-4
v_gene: TRBV6-6

CDR3aa: ASSAGLAAQETQY
j_gene: TRBJ2-5
v_gene: TRBV9

CDR3aa: ASSESPFLGRSPLH
j_gene: TRBJ1-6
v_gene: TRBV27

CDR3aa: ASRARDSYMNTEAF
j_gene: TRBJ1-1
v_gene: TRBV6-6

CDR3aa: ASSLVYEQY
j_gene: TRBJ2-7
v_gene: TRBV5-8

CDR3aa: ASTRGAGRPPYEQY
j_gene: TRBJ2-7
v_gene: TRBV28

CDR3aa: ASSLIRNTGELF
j_gene: TRBJ2-2
v_gene: TRBV7-3

CDR3aa: ASQNRGSNYGYT
j_gene: TRBJ1-2
v_gene: TRBV7-3

CDR3aa: SVDGEAGRLTDTQY
j_gene: TRBJ2-3
v_gene: TRBV29-1

CDR3aa: ASSPKASGRSYNEQF
j_gene: TRBJ2-1
v_gene: TRBV4-2

CDR3aa: AWKAGFPFDYGYT
j_gene: TRBJ1-2
v_gene: TRBV30

CDR3aa: ATSTFRRQEQY
j_gene: TRBJ2-7
v_gene: TRBV15

CDR3aa: ASSFPGEAAYEQY
j_gene: TRBJ2-7
v_gene: TRBV28

CDR3aa: ASRSHLDYGYT
j_gene: TRBJ1-2
v_gene: TRBV27